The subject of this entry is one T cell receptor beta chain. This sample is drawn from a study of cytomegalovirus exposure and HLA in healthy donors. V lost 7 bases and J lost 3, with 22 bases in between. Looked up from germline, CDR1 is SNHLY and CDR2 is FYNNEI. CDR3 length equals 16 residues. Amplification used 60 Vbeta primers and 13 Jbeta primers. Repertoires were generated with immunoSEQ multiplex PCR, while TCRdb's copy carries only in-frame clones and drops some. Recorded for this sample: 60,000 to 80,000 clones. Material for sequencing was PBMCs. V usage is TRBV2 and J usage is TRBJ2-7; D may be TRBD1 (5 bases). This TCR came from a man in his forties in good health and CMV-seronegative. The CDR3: CASTYGARQGGYEQYF. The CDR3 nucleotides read TGTGCCAGCACCTATGGGGCAAGGCAGGGCGGCTACGAGCAGTACTTC.